This T cell receptor (beta chain) was found in a study of T cells in Graves' hyperthyroidism and ophthalmopathy. CDR1 SGHRS and CDR2 YFSETQ come from the germline V gene. The junction had 10 bases not matched to a gene; V was cut back by 5 bases and J by 8 bases. The CDR3 consists of 15 residues. Amplified TCR beta CDR3 regions came from RNA transcripts. Carried out on the TCR CDR3, a first-round RT-PCR used the HTBI primer set. In TCRdb, the multiplex PCR reads were re-called with MiXCR into one record per CDR3 protein. The repertoire consists of roughly 380,000 distinct CDR3 sequences, with approximately 15% occurring once and the leading ten covering 8% to 13%. There are many counts of this clonotype.

The source of this sequence is a woman aged 60 to 75 with Graves' hyperthyroidism. V usage is TRBV5-1 and J usage is TRBJ2-1, with 10 bases lining up with TRBD2. The sequencing sample was made of blood. The CDR3, as DNA: TGCGCCAGCAGTTCCGGGACTAGCGTCGTGGATGAGCAGTTCTTC. Protein sequence: CASSSGTSVVDEQFF.